The T cell receptor beta chain under discussion was sequenced for a study of tumor-infiltrating lymphocytes in oesophageal squamous cell carcinoma. TCRdb redid the calling of the PCR reads with MiXCR, one entry per CDR3 protein. The sample lists almost 20,000 distinct CDR3 sequences; around 38% were seen once. Germline V gene lookup returns CDR1 SGHKS and CDR2 YYEKEE (reference sequence). This CDR3 is 14 amino acids long. The ends lost 7 bases at V and 7 bases at J; junction bases unmatched: 8. The TCR originated in a male donor with esophageal squamous cell carcinoma. V gene TRBV5-5 combines with J gene TRBJ1-6; TRBD1 matches at 7 bases. Sequenced input: blood. CDR3 DNA: TGTGCCAGCTCAGAGGACAGGCAAAATTCACCCCTCCACTTT. Its translation: CASSEDRQNSPLHF.